The subject of this entry is one T cell receptor (beta chain). Its antigen is undetermined. The junction does not match germline at one end; this may be a read error. These data originate in a study of cytomegalovirus exposure and HLA in healthy donors. The CDR3 covers 16 residues. Germline CDR1 reads SEHNR; CDR2 reads FQNEAQ (reference sequence). Study findings and constraints: Among TCR sequences, most were rare, though some public TCRs appeared in many donors. A missense DCLRE1C variant was associated with V- and J-gene trimming of TCR beta chains in a later analysis, and an independent cohort replicated the association. A later analysis, which compared TCR beta chains of equal frequency, found the HLA-associated ones more clonally expanded. Later analysis showed TCR association rates varying by HLA locus, highest for DRB1 and lowest for HLA-C.

PCR employed 60 Vbeta and 13 Jbeta primers. Using immunoSEQ multiplex PCR, the repertoire was profiled, and TCRdb retains in-frame clones only, with some absent. The sample shows around 98,000 clones, around three quarters of them seen only once. This rearrangement joins TRBV7-9 to TRBJ2-1; the match to TRBD2 covers 11 bases. This clonotype was obtained from a human donor in good health. Sequenced material: PBMCs. CDR3 loop: CSSSLAGLADYNEQFF. CDR3 coding DNA: TGTTCCAGCAGCTTAGCGGGACTAGCGGATTACAATGAGCAGTTCTTC.